The rows below give T cell receptor beta chains drawn from one sample of a study of neoadjuvant anti-PD-1 for oral cavity cancer. The method was immunoSEQ multiplex PCR; TCRdb's version includes in-frame clones alone and lacks a portion of them. The table includes 50,000 to 65,000 clones, 79% detected once. The sample here was PBMCs, taken before nivolumab (anti-PD-1) treatment. These receptors were taken from a person between 40 and 85 years old with oral cavity squamous cell carcinoma. CDR3s include the opening cysteine and the closing phenylalanine or tryptophan. Fields, in order: J gene, CDR3 length, D gene, clone size, V gene, CDR3 DNA, CDR3 protein. The D gene is left open where the match is weak. Only some rows state a clone size, as once, few, many or a class for expanded clones.

TRBJ2-2 16 . . TRBV6-5 TGTGCCAGCAGTTACTCGACCCAGGGGAACACCGGGGAGCTGTTTTTT CASSYSTQGNTGELFF
TRBJ2-7 16 TRBD2 . TRBV7-8 TGTGCCAGCAGCAAGGGACTAGCGGGGGATACCTACGAGCAGTACTTC CASSKGLAGDTYEQYF
TRBJ2-1 16 TRBD1 few TRBV7-4 TGTGCCAGCAGCTTAGCGGGACAGGGGCGATACAATGAGCAGTTCTTC CASSLAGQGRYNEQFF
TRBJ1-1 15 TRBD1 . TRBV28 TGTGCCAGCAGTCCCTTAGGACAGGGGCTTTACGAAGCTTTCTTT CASSPLGQGLYEAFF
TRBJ2-7 12 . once TRBV14 TGTGCCAGCAGCCAATCTCGAAGTGAGCAGTACTTC CASSQSRSEQYF
TRBJ1-1 14 . few TRBV2 TGTGCCAGCAGGGATCGCCGCCAGAACACTGAAGCTTTCTTT CASRDRRQNTEAFF
TRBJ1-1 14 TRBD1 few TRBV19 TGTGCCAGTAGTTACAGGGGAGGCAACACTGAAGCTTTCTTT CASSYRGGNTEAFF
TRBJ2-3 14 . . TRBV7-2 TGTGCCAGCAGCTGGCGATTTCCGGCAGATACGCAGTATTTT CASSWRFPADTQYF
TRBJ2-7 15 . . TRBV6-1 TGTGCCAGCAGGACGGGGATCGGGGTCTCCTACGAGCAGTACTTC CASRTGIGVSYEQYF
TRBJ2-7 13 TRBD1 . TRBV5-1 TGCGCCAGCAGCTTGGAGGACAGGGGCAATATATACTTC CASSLEDRGNIYF
TRBJ1-3 17 TRBD1 few TRBV9 TGTGCCAGCAGCTCTAGGAGCTACCGGGACAGGGGTAACACCATATATTTT CASSSRSYRDRGNTIYF
TRBJ2-1 16 TRBD2 . TRBV5-1 TGCGCCAGCAGCGCTTCCGGGACTAGCGGGAGAAATGAGCAGTTCTTC CASSASGTSGRNEQFF
TRBJ2-7 14 TRBD1 . TRBV5-1 TGCGCCAGCAGCTTCTGGACAGGGGAGTTCGAGCAGTACTTC CASSFWTGEFEQYF
TRBJ1-2 11 . few TRBV2 TGTGCCAGCAGTGGCAACTATGGCTACACCTTC CASSGNYGYTF
TRBJ2-3 16 . . TRBV7-2 TGTGCCAGCAGCTCCGGACTACGCCCGGCCCCAGATACGCAGTATTTT CASSSGLRPAPDTQYF
TRBJ2-3 16 . few TRBV18 TGTGCCAGCTCACCACGGTACCGGGGGAACACAGATACGCAGTATTTT CASSPRYRGNTDTQYF
TRBJ2-7 15 TRBD2 . TRBV7-9 TGTGCCAGCAGCCCCTCACTAGCGGGAGGAGACGAGCAGTACTTC CASSPSLAGGDEQYF
TRBJ1-1 14 . . TRBV5-1 TGCGCCAGCAGCTGGGACGGGGAGAACACTGAAGCTTTCTTT CASSWDGENTEAFF
TRBJ2-1 15 TRBD1 . TRBV12-5 TGTGCTAGTGGTCCTCGGACAGGGGGCGGGGATGAGCAGTTCTTC CASGPRTGGGDEQFF
TRBJ1-1 14 . . TRBV4-1 TGCGCCAGCAGCCAAGATCCGACAGCAACTGAAGCTTTCTTT CASSQDPTATEAFF
TRBJ2-3 14 . once TRBV5-4 TGTGCCAGCAGCTTGGAGGGGAGCTCTCGTGTGCAGTATTTT CASSLEGSSRVQYF
TRBJ2-7 12 TRBD1 . TRBV11-2 TGTGCCAGCAGCTGGGACAGTTACGAGCAGTACTTC CASSWDSYEQYF
TRBJ1-1 15 . . TRBV9 TGTGCCAGCAGCGCACTACAGAGCAAGAACACTGAAGCTTTCTTT CASSALQSKNTEAFF
TRBJ1-1 13 . . TRBV18 TGTGCCAGCTCACCCACGGGCCACACTGAAGCTTTCTTT CASSPTGHTEAFF
TRBJ2-7 16 . . TRBV21-1 TGTGCCAGCAGCAAAAAGGCCCCAGGGGAATCCTACGAGCAGTACTTC CASSKKAPGESYEQYF
TRBJ1-5 15 . . TRBV5-1 TGCGCCAGCAGCTTGGAAGGGACGGGCAATCAGCCCCAGCATTTT CASSLEGTGNQPQHF
TRBJ2-1 14 . . TRBV7-2 TGTGCCAGCAGCTTATCTAACAGACACAATGAGCAGTTCTTC CASSLSNRHNEQFF